This TCR beta chain was sequenced during a study of regulatory T cells in long-lasting Graves disease. Sample time point: newly diagnosed GD, antithyroid drugs for less than 3 months. Following extraction of RNA from PBMCs, that RNA was used to make the TCR library. The ends lost 8 bases at V and 2 bases at J; junction bases unmatched: 8. Germline V CDR1 and CDR2: LNHDA, SQIVND (reference sequence). The CDR3 has 16 amino acids. Sequencing libraries for TCR beta were prepared with iRepertoire HTBI primers and Arm-PCR of CDR3 regions. Via MiXCR, TCRdb re-called the multiplex PCR reads, giving one row per CDR3 protein. The data contain more than 300,000 distinct CDR3 sequences, roughly 12% of them singletons. These data were likewise used in another study, on T cells in Graves' hyperthyroidism and ophthalmopathy.

The input for sequencing was peripheral blood mononuclear cells (PBMCs), taken at new diagnosis, from a patient treated with antithyroid drugs. This sequence joins TRBV19 and TRBJ2-3, with 12 bases matching TRBD2. This sequence originates from a woman under 30 with Graves disease. CDR3: CASDRGLAGFTDTQYF. DNA for the CDR3: TGTGCCAGTGATCGCGGACTAGCGGGATTCACAGATACGCAGTATTTT.